This T cell receptor (beta chain) was profiled in a study of T cell repertoires in ileal Crohn's disease. Study-wide context: 35% were active smokers at surgery; median disease duration was roughly 8 years.

Study outcomes and limitations: Sorted CD8 T cells held more high-frequency clones than CD4. Active smokers at surgery had more clonal expansions than non-smokers.

Assay used: immunoSEQ multiplex PCR; TCRdb lists only in-frame clones, some missing. The sample records roughly 8,500 clones, 70% to 80% being singletons. Time point described: neoterminal ileum biopsy at postoperative endoscopy, about 6 months after surgery. Notes on this clone: What it binds is not known.

This CDR3 is 14 amino acids long. From germline, CDR1 is SQVTM and CDR2 ANQGSEA. Trimming took 6 bases from V and 3 from J; bases not matched to a gene: 6. J is TRBJ2-1 and V is TRBV29-1; 9 positions agree with TRBD1. What was sequenced was ileal tissue. This sequence was found in an adult with Crohn's disease. The CDR3 spells CSVLGQGSYNEQFF. CDR3 nucleotide sequence: TGCAGCGTCCTGGGACAGGGTAGCTACAATGAGCAGTTCTTC.